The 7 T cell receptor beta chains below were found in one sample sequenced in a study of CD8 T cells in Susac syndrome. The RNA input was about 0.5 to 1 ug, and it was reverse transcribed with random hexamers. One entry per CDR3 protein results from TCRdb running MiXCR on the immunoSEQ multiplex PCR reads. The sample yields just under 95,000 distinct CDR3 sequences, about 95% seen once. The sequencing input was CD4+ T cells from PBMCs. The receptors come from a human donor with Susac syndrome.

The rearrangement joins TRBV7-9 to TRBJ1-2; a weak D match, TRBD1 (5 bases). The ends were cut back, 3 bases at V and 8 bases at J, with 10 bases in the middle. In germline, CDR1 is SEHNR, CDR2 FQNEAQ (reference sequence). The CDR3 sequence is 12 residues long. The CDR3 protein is CASSFDSEGYTF. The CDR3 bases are TGTGCCAGCAGCTTTGACAGTGAGGGCTACACCTTC.

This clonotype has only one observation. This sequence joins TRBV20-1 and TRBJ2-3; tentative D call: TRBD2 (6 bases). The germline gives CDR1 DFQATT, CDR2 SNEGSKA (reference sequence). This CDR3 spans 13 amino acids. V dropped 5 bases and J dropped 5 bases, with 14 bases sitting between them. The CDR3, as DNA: TGCAGTGCTGGACCGACGGGGGTAGATACGCAGTATTTT. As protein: CSAGPTGVDTQYF.

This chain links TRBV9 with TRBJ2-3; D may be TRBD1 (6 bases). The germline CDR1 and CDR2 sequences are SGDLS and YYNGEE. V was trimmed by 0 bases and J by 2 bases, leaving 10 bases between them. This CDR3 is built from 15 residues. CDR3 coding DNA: TGTGCCAGCAGCGTAGTTGGACAGCTCACAGATACGCAGTATTTT. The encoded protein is CASSVVGQLTDTQYF. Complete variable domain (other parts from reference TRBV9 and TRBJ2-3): DSGVTQTPKHLITATGQRVTLRCSPRSGDLSVYWYQQSLDQGLQFLIQYYNGEERAKGNILERFSAQQFPDLHSELNLSSLELGDSALYFCASSVVGQLTDTQYFGPGTRLTVL.

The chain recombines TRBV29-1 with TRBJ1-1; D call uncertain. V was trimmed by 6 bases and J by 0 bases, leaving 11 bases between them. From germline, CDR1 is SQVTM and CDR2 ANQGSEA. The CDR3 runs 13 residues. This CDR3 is CSVLQRLNTEAFF. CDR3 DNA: TGCAGCGTATTACAGCGACTGAACACTGAAGCTTTCTTT. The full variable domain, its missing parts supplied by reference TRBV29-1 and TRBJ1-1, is SAVISQKPSRDICQRGTSLTIQCQVDSQVTMMFWYRQQPGQSLTLIATANQGSEATYESGFVIDKFPISRPNLTFSTLTVSNMSPEDSSIYLCSVLQRLNTEAFFGQGTRLTVV.

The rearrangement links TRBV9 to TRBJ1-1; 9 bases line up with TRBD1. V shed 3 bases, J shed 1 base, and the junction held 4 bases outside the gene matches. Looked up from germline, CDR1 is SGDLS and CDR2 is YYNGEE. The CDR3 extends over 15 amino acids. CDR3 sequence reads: CASSGTGARNTEAFF. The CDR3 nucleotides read TGTGCCAGCAGCGGGACAGGGGCCAGGAACACTGAAGCTTTCTTT.

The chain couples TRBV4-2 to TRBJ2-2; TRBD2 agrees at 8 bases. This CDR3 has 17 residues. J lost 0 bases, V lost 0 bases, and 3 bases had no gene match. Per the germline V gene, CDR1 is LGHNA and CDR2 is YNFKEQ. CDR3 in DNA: TGTGCCAGCAGCCAAGATCGGGGGGGAGCGAACACCGGGGAGCTGTTTTTT. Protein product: CASSQDRGGANTGELFF.

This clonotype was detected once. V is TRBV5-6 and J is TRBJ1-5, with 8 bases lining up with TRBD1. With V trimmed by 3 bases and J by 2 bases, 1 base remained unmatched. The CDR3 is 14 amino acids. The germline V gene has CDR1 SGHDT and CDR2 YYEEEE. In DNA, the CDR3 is TGTGCCAGCAGCTCGACAGGGGGCAATCAGCCCCAGCATTTT. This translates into CASSSTGGNQPQHF.